The rows below give T cell receptor beta chains drawn from one sample of a study of cytomegalovirus exposure and HLA in healthy donors. This table comes from immunoSEQ multiplex PCR, and its TCRdb copy is limited to in-frame clones, with some not included. The repertoire holds around 100,000 clones, with around 80% as singletons. Sequencing was carried out using PBMCs. The receptors come from a young man in good health and CMV-seropositive. Each CDR3 is given with its conserved first and last residue. A D gene is named only where the DNA matches it firmly. A clone size is listed for some rows: how often the clone was seen (once, few, many), or a class if it is expanded.

d_gene,abundance,v_gene,j_gene,CDR3nt,CDR3aa
.,.,TRBV30,TRBJ1-1,TGTGCCTGGAGCGTTGACAGGAACACTGAAGCTTTCTTT,CAWSVDRNTEAFF
TRBD1,.,TRBV5-4,TRBJ1-1,TGTGCCAGCAGCTTGTACGGGACAGGGAACACTGAAGCTTTCTTT,CASSLYGTGNTEAFF
.,once,TRBV25-1,TRBJ2-3,TGTGCCAGCAGTCTCCGGACTCGCGAGGTGGGCACAGATACGCAGTATTTT,CASSLRTREVGTDTQYF
.,.,TRBV6-5,TRBJ2-7,TGTGCCAGCAGTTACCCAACTAGGGACTCCTACGAGCAGTACTTC,CASSYPTRDSYEQYF
.,.,TRBV5-4,TRBJ1-3,TGTGCCAGCAGCCCCCTCGGAGGAGCGGGAAACACCATATATTTT,CASSPLGGAGNTIYF
.,.,TRBV6-6,TRBJ2-7,TGTGCCAGCAGTGACTGGGACGGGAGCTCCTACGAGCAGTACTTC,CASSDWDGSSYEQYF
.,few,TRBV10-3,TRBJ1-6,TGTGCCATCAGTGAGGACACAGGTTTCTATAATTCACCCCTCCACTTT,CAISEDTGFYNSPLHF
TRBD1,.,TRBV27,TRBJ1-4,TGTGCCAGCAGTTCACCTCGAGGGACAGGGGGGGATGAAAAACTGTTTTTT,CASSSPRGTGGDEKLFF
.,.,TRBV13,TRBJ2-7,TGTGCCAGCGGACAGCGTGGGGCTGGCGAGCAGTACTTC,CASGQRGAGEQYF
.,.,TRBV5-5,TRBJ2-3,TGTGCCAGCAGCGCGGAGGCTACCGGCACAGATACGCAGTATTTT,CASSAEATGTDTQYF
TRBD1,.,TRBV19,TRBJ1-2,TGTGCCAGTAGTATATCGAGGCAGGGGGGTGGCTACACCTTC,CASSISRQGGGYTF
.,.,TRBV11-2,TRBJ1-1,TGTGCCAGCACCACTGGGCAGCTTTACACTGAAGCTTTCTTT,CASTTGQLYTEAFF
TRBD1,once,TRBV28,TRBJ1-5,TGTGCCAGCAGTTTGCCAGGGGGCTATTATAGCAATCAGCCCCAGCATTTT,CASSLPGGYYSNQPQHF
TRBD1,.,TRBV6-5,TRBJ1-4,TGTGCCAGCAGTTACTCGCCACAGGGGACGTTTTTT,CASSYSPQGTFF
.,.,TRBV28,TRBJ1-1,TGTGCCAGCAGTGGCCCGGGTAACACTGAAGCTTTCTTT,CASSGPGNTEAFF
.,.,TRBV5-1,TRBJ2-2,TGCGCCAGCAGCTCCGGACAGTACGCGAACACCGGGGAGCTGTTTTTT,CASSSGQYANTGELFF
.,.,TRBV5-1,TRBJ1-2,TGCGCCAGCAGCTTGTCAGGGGCTAGGGGCACCTTC,CASSLSGARGTF
TRBD1,few,TRBV30,TRBJ1-2,TGTGCCTGGAGTGTACAGGGGGCTTACTATGGCTACACCTTC,CAWSVQGAYYGYTF
TRBD2,.,TRBV7-2,TRBJ2-2,TGTGCCAGCAGCCGTTCTAGCGGGGGGTACAACGGGGAGCTGTTTTTT,CASSRSSGGYNGELFF
TRBD2,.,TRBV19,TRBJ2-1,TGTGCCAGTAGTATAGGGGCGGGAGGGTTCAATGAGCAGTTCTTC,CASSIGAGGFNEQFF
.,.,TRBV28,TRBJ2-5,TGTGCCAGCAGCCCCCTGGAAAGGGATGCCGGGATACAAGAGACCCAGTACTTC,CASSPLERDAGIQETQYF
.,.,TRBV10-3,TRBJ1-2,TGTGCCATCAGTGGTGGCGGGCACGACTATGGCTACACCTTC,CAISGGGHDYGYTF
.,.,TRBV2,TRBJ1-5,TGTGCCAGCAGTGAGGGGCGGACGAAAGTGCCCCAGCATTTT,CASSEGRTKVPQHF
.,.,TRBV28,TRBJ2-1,TGTGCCAGCAGTGCGCCGCCACTAGGGCGCAATGAGCAGTTCTTC,CASSAPPLGRNEQFF
.,.,TRBV9,TRBJ2-6,TGTGCCAGCAGCGTAAGCCTTAGCGGCTCTGGGGCCAACGTCCTGACTTTC,CASSVSLSGSGANVLTF
.,.,TRBV15,TRBJ1-4,TGTGCCACCAGCAGAACTACCAGCGTGGATGAAAAACTGTTTTTT,CATSRTTSVDEKLFF
TRBD1,.,TRBV27,TRBJ1-5,TGTGCCAGCAGTCCCGACAGGGATCAGCCCCAGCATTTT,CASSPDRDQPQHF
TRBD1,.,TRBV18,TRBJ2-4,TGTGCCTCCAGGACAGGGGTAGCCAAAAACATTCAGTACTTC,CASRTGVAKNIQYF
TRBD2,.,TRBV7-8,TRBJ2-1,TGTGCCAGCAGCCGAAGACTAGCGGGGCCCTATGAGCAGTTCTTC,CASSRRLAGPYEQFF
.,.,TRBV5-6,TRBJ1-2,TGTGCCAGCAGCTTGGAGGCGGAATATGGCTACACCTTC,CASSLEAEYGYTF
.,.,TRBV7-9,TRBJ1-6,TGTGCCAGCAGCTTAGGGACGCACCCCGAGGGTCTCCACCTCCACTTT,CASSLGTHPEGLHLHF
TRBD1,.,TRBV5-1,TRBJ2-2,TGCGCCAGCAGCCACGGGACAGGGGGGCACCGGGGAGCTGTTTTT,CASSHGTGGHRGAVF
.,.,TRBV14,TRBJ2-1,TGTGCCAGCAGCCCGGGACTTTACAATGAGCAGTTCTTC,CASSPGLYNEQFF
.,.,TRBV6-5,TRBJ1-1,TGTGCCAGCAGTTACCAGGGGAACACTGAAGCTTTCTTT,CASSYQGNTEAFF
.,.,TRBV30,TRBJ2-1,TGTGCCTGGAGTCCTCTAGTTGATGAGCAGTTCTTC,CAWSPLVDEQFF
.,.,TRBV27,TRBJ2-2,TGTGCCAGCAGTTGGCTAGTAAGGACCGGGGAGCTGTTTTTT,CASSWLVRTGELFF
.,.,TRBV30,TRBJ1-1,TGTGCCTGGAACAGGGCCACTGAAGCTTTCTTT,CAWNRATEAFF
.,.,TRBV19,TRBJ1-4,TGTGCCAGTAGTGACCGAGGCAGCAATCTCGAAAAACTGTTTTTT,CASSDRGSNLEKLFF
.,.,TRBV7-9,TRBJ1-4,TGTGCCAGCAGCTTAGGAAGCGTAGTCAATGGTGGTGAAAAACTGTTTTTT,CASSLGSVVNGGEKLFF
TRBD2,.,TRBV5-1,TRBJ2-3,TGCGCCAGCAGCTCCGAATTAGCGGGAGGGCCCTCAGATACGCAGTATTTT,CASSSELAGGPSDTQYF
.,.,TRBV11-2,TRBJ2-4,TGTGCCAGCACTGGGTGGGCCGTCAAAAACATTCAGTACTTC,CASTGWAVKNIQYF
TRBD1,.,TRBV6-1,TRBJ2-7,TGTGCCAGCAGCAGTGAGGCAGGGGGCACCGAGCAGTACTTC,CASSSEAGGTEQYF
.,.,TRBV5-1,TRBJ2-7,TGCGCCAGCAGCTTGGAAGGGACTGACACCGGGCAGTACTTC,CASSLEGTDTGQYF
TRBD1,.,TRBV4-1,TRBJ1-1,TGCGCCAGCAGCCCAGGGGACAGGGGGAACACTGAAGCTTTCTTT,CASSPGDRGNTEAFF
.,.,TRBV6-1,TRBJ2-7,TGTGCCAGCAGTGAAGCCCCGGGATTAGCCTACGAGCAGTACTTC,CASSEAPGLAYEQYF
.,.,TRBV28,TRBJ2-1,TGTGCCAGCAGTTTAACTAGATCCTACAATGAGCAGTTCTTC,CASSLTRSYNEQFF
TRBD1,.,TRBV4-1,TRBJ1-1,TGCGCCAGCAGCCAGGGACAGCCCCTGGGGGCTTTCTTT,CASSQGQPLGAFF
TRBD1,once,TRBV4-1,TRBJ2-3,TGCGCCAGCAGCCGAGGTGACAGGGCCGGAGATACGCAGTATTTT,CASSRGDRAGDTQYF